The rows below give T cell receptor beta chains drawn from one sample of a study of CD8+ T cells in alopecia areata. Sequenced by immunoSEQ multiplex PCR; TCRdb stores in-frame clones only, minus some. The sample includes some 13,000 clones, roughly 65% seen only once; the top ten take 20% to 25%. The sequenced sample consisted of skin. Every receptor here comes from a human donor with alopecia areata. The CDR3 runs from the conserved cysteine through the conserved F or W. D genes are given only for firm matches. The size entry is marked missing in some rows and otherwise reads once, few, many or a size class.

J	D	size	V	CDR3	DNA
TRBJ2-2	TRBD1	-	TRBV11-2	CASDRGLNTGELFF	TGTGCCAGTGACAGGGGGCTGAACACCGGGGAGCTGTTTTTT
TRBJ1-4	-	-	TRBV5-4	CASSLNSPGANEKLFF	TGTGCCAGCAGCTTAAATTCGCCCGGGGCTAATGAAAAACTGTTTTTT
TRBJ2-7	-	-	TRBV29-1	CSVEILEQYF	TGCAGCGTTGAAATTCTTGAGCAGTACTTC
TRBJ2-4	TRBD2	-	TRBV9	CASSLAGGGENIQYF	TGTGCCAGCAGTCTAGCGGGAGGAGGTGAAAACATTCAGTACTTC
TRBJ1-1	-	-	TRBV29-1	CSVRFQLNTEAFF	TGCAGCGTCCGGTTCCAGCTGAACACTGAAGCTTTCTTT
TRBJ2-2	-	-	TRBV7-3	CASSLIDPRTANTGELFF	TGTGCCAGCAGCTTAATAGACCCGCGGACAGCGAACACCGGGGAGCTGTTTTTT
TRBJ2-1	-	few	TRBV19	CASSTKERSINNEQFF	TGTGCCAGTAGTACCAAAGAAAGAAGTATAAACAATGAGCAGTTCTTC
TRBJ2-7	TRBD2	-	TRBV6-5	CASGTSGSAVPGQYF	TGTGCCTCCGGGACTAGCGGGAGCGCGGTTCCTGGGCAGTACTTC
TRBJ2-5	-	once	TRBV7-3	CASSLIRQETQYF	TGTGCCAGCAGCCTAATCAGGCAAGAGACCCAGTACTTC
TRBJ1-2	-	-	TRBV27	CASSSRQRSYGYTF	TGTGCCAGCAGTTCCAGACAGCGTTCCTATGGCTACACCTTC
TRBJ1-4	-	-	TRBV2	CASSVGYNEKLFF	TGTGCCAGCAGTGTGGGTTATAATGAAAAACTGTTTTTT
TRBJ2-1	-	few	TRBV7-9	CASSLGQAQFF	TGTGCCAGCAGCTTAGGACAAGCGCAGTTCTTC
TRBJ1-5	-	few	TRBV15	CATSRGRGLGQPQHF	TGTGCCACCAGCAGAGGTCGGGGGCTCGGGCAGCCCCAGCATTTT
TRBJ1-1	-	medium-sized	TRBV7-9	CASGRTNTEAFF	TGTGCCAGTGGTCGGACGAACACTGAAGCTTTCTTT
TRBJ2-1	-	few	TRBV19	CASTDPLGNEQFF	TGTGCCAGTACCGACCCGCTAGGGAATGAGCAGTTCTTC
TRBJ2-7	-	-	TRBV28	CASGEKWAYEQYF	TGTGCCAGCGGAGAGAAGTGGGCCTACGAGCAGTACTTC
TRBJ2-7	-	-	TRBV30	CAGGEGWNQNPYEQYF	TGTGCCGGGGGCGAGGGGTGGAATCAGAACCCCTACGAGCAGTACTTC
TRBJ2-7	-	-	TRBV6-1	CASSEGWRAVYEQYF	TGTGCCAGCAGTGAAGGGTGGAGGGCCGTCTACGAGCAGTACTTC
TRBJ2-7	-	-	TRBV29-1	CSVEEGVYEQYF	TGCAGCGTTGAAGAGGGGGTCTACGAGCAGTACTTC
TRBJ2-7	TRBD2	-	TRBV4-1	CASSLLAGTDEQYF	TGCGCCAGCAGCCTCCTAGCGGGAACGGACGAGCAGTACTTC
TRBJ2-7	-	once	TRBV19	CASSPLLQSYEQYF	TGTGCCAGTAGCCCCTTACTACAGAGCTACGAGCAGTACTTC
TRBJ2-3	TRBD2	-	TRBV7-2	CASSTSNSGSRDTQYF	TGTGCCAGCAGCACAAGTAATAGCGGGAGTAGGGATACGCAGTATTTT
TRBJ2-3	TRBD2	-	TRBV6-1	CASSGTSGSPDTQYF	TGTGCCAGCAGTGGGACTAGCGGGAGTCCAGATACGCAGTATTTT
TRBJ2-7	TRBD1	few	TRBV5-1	CASSVLVTGAEEQYF	TGCGCCAGCAGCGTTTTAGTGACAGGGGCGGAAGAGCAGTACTTC
TRBJ2-4	-	-	TRBV30	CAWSVVGGNIQYF	TGTGCCTGGAGTGTAGTTGGCGGGAACATTCAGTACTTC
TRBJ2-4	-	few	TRBV6-4	CASSESRGSGIQYF	TGTGCCAGCAGTGAAAGTCGGGGGAGTGGCATTCAGTACTTC
TRBJ1-1	TRBD1	once	TRBV7-9	CASSRQGSGNTEAFF	TGTGCCAGCAGCCGACAGGGGAGCGGGAACACTGAAGCTTTCTTT
TRBJ2-3	TRBD1	-	TRBV23-1	CASRPPVTRGRSDTQYF	TGCGCCAGCAGGCCCCCTGTAACCAGGGGGCGGTCAGATACGCAGTATTTT
TRBJ1-6	TRBD1	-	TRBV18	CASSPTRGLDNSPLHF	TGTGCCAGCTCACCAACTAGGGGGCTAGACAATTCACCCCTCCACTTT
TRBJ2-7	-	-	TRBV4-3	CASSQEEGSSYEQYF	TGCGCCAGCAGCCAAGAGGAGGGTAGCTCCTACGAGCAGTACTTC
TRBJ2-5	TRBD1	-	TRBV25-1	CASTTPGTGGYQETQYF	TGTGCCAGCACTACCCCCGGGACAGGGGGCTATCAAGAGACCCAGTACTTC
TRBJ1-2	TRBD1	once	TRBV7-2	CASSADRVYGYTF	TGTGCCAGCAGCGCGGACAGGGTCTATGGCTACACCTTC
TRBJ2-7	-	-	TRBV28	CASLRDGSYEQYF	TGTGCCAGCCTTCGGGACGGATCCTACGAGCAGTACTTC
TRBJ1-1	-	-	TRBV6-5	CASDFNQNTEAFF	TGTGCCAGCGATTTCAACCAGAACACTGAAGCTTTCTTT
TRBJ2-5	-	once	TRBV7-2	CASSSPGSETQYF	TGTGCCAGCAGCTCCCCGGGATCAGAGACCCAGTACTTC
TRBJ2-3	-	-	TRBV5-6	CASSFGTGIGQYF	TGTGCCAGCAGCTTCGGGACGGGGATCGGGCAGTATTTT
TRBJ2-7	-	-	TRBV29-1	CSVAGTPTRPSYEQYF	TGCAGCGTAGCCGGGACACCCACGCGACCCTCCTACGAGCAGTACTTC